Listed below are T cell receptor beta chains from one sample, sequenced in a study of blood T cell repertoires in COVID-19. The table came from immunoSEQ multiplex PCR; TCRdb's copy has only in-frame clones and leaves some out. The sample includes approximately 300,000 clones, 90% of them seen just once. The specimen sequenced was peripheral blood. Receptors were obtained from a woman in her thirties with COVID-19, enrolled during active disease. Each CDR3 is given with its conserved first and last residue. The order of the fields is V gene, clone size, D gene, J gene, CDR3 DNA, CDR3 protein. A D gene is named only where the DNA matches it firmly. A row's size may be missing; if present it is once, few, many or a size class.

v_gene: TRBV10-1; abundance: .; d_gene: .; j_gene: TRBJ1-6; CDR3nt: TGCGCCAGCAACCGACAGGTGAGGTCACCCCTCCACTTT; CDR3aa: CASNRQVRSPLHF
v_gene: TRBV18; abundance: .; d_gene: .; j_gene: TRBJ2-1; CDR3nt: TGTGCCAGCTCACCGTCGGGACTCTACAATGAGCAGTTCTTC; CDR3aa: CASSPSGLYNEQFF
v_gene: TRBV10-3; abundance: .; d_gene: TRBD1; j_gene: TRBJ1-4; CDR3nt: TGTGCCATCAGTGGCGGGAGGGGGCAAGGTGAAAAACTGTTTTTT; CDR3aa: CAISGGRGQGEKLFF
v_gene: TRBV5-1; abundance: .; d_gene: .; j_gene: TRBJ2-3; CDR3nt: TGCGCCAGCAGCTTGGGGCAGGGGATAGACGATACGCAGTATTTT; CDR3aa: CASSLGQGIDDTQYF
v_gene: TRBV11-3; abundance: once; d_gene: .; j_gene: TRBJ1-5; CDR3nt: TGTGCCAGCAGAGACACTCAGGGTCCCCAAGCATCGTATAGCAATCAGCCCCAGCATTTT; CDR3aa: CASRDTQGPQASYSNQPQHF
v_gene: TRBV6-6; abundance: .; d_gene: TRBD1; j_gene: TRBJ2-2; CDR3nt: TGTGCCAGCAGTTACGCCGGGGACAGAGGGGGCGGGGAGCTGTTTTTT; CDR3aa: CASSYAGDRGGGELFF
v_gene: TRBV19; abundance: once; d_gene: .; j_gene: TRBJ1-6; CDR3nt: TGTGCCAGTAGTACAGCGAGGGATTCACCCCTCCACTTT; CDR3aa: CASSTARDSPLHF
v_gene: TRBV18; abundance: .; d_gene: .; j_gene: TRBJ2-1; CDR3nt: TGTGCCAGCTCACCACCGAGCAGGAAAAATGAGCAGTTCTTC; CDR3aa: CASSPPSRKNEQFF
v_gene: TRBV24-1; abundance: .; d_gene: TRBD1; j_gene: TRBJ2-3; CDR3nt: TGTGCCACCAGGGGACAGGGGGCAACGCAGTATTTT; CDR3aa: CATRGQGATQYF
v_gene: TRBV6-2/TRBV6-3; abundance: .; d_gene: TRBD1; j_gene: TRBJ1-2; CDR3nt: TGTGCCAGCAGTTTCCCCTCCCGGGACAGGGGAGTTGGCTACACCTTC; CDR3aa: CASSFPSRDRGVGYTF
v_gene: TRBV19; abundance: .; d_gene: TRBD1; j_gene: TRBJ2-7; CDR3nt: TGTGCCAGTAGCTATTCGGACAGGGGCGTCTACGAGCAGTACTTC; CDR3aa: CASSYSDRGVYEQYF
v_gene: TRBV10-3; abundance: few; d_gene: .; j_gene: TRBJ2-7; CDR3nt: TGTGCCATCAGTGAGCTGGCGGGGCCCTACGAGCAGTACTTC; CDR3aa: CAISELAGPYEQYF
v_gene: TRBV27; abundance: .; d_gene: TRBD2; j_gene: TRBJ2-1; CDR3nt: TGTGCCAGCAGTTCGCGACTAGCTGAGCAGTTCTTC; CDR3aa: CASSSRLAEQFF
v_gene: TRBV5-8; abundance: .; d_gene: .; j_gene: TRBJ1-2; CDR3nt: TGTGCCAGCAGCATGCAGGGGCCGAGCTATGGCTACACCTTC; CDR3aa: CASSMQGPSYGYTF
v_gene: TRBV6-5; abundance: .; d_gene: TRBD1; j_gene: TRBJ1-2; CDR3nt: TGTGCCAGCAGTTACGACAGGGGGCGAAGTGGCTACACCTTC; CDR3aa: CASSYDRGRSGYTF
v_gene: TRBV28; abundance: .; d_gene: .; j_gene: TRBJ2-3; CDR3nt: TGTGCCAGCACCTTTACAACCCCAGATACGCAGTATTTT; CDR3aa: CASTFTTPDTQYF
v_gene: TRBV27; abundance: .; d_gene: TRBD1; j_gene: TRBJ2-7; CDR3nt: TGTGCCAGCAGTCTCCGGGACAGTGCCTACGAGCAGTACTTC; CDR3aa: CASSLRDSAYEQYF
v_gene: TRBV7-3; abundance: .; d_gene: TRBD2; j_gene: TRBJ2-1; CDR3nt: TGTGCCAGCAGCTTAAGGCTAGCGGGGTTGAATGAGCAGTTCTTC; CDR3aa: CASSLRLAGLNEQFF
v_gene: TRBV2; abundance: .; d_gene: .; j_gene: TRBJ1-6; CDR3nt: TGTGCCAGCAGTGGGGCAGAGCTTAGATCACCCCTCCACTTT; CDR3aa: CASSGAELRSPLHF
v_gene: TRBV25-1; abundance: .; d_gene: .; j_gene: TRBJ1-2; CDR3nt: TGTGCCACTTCTACCGGGATTAACTATGGCTACACCTTC; CDR3aa: CATSTGINYGYTF
v_gene: TRBV3-1/TRBV3-2; abundance: .; d_gene: TRBD1; j_gene: TRBJ2-7; CDR3nt: TGTGCCAGCAGCCCGGTGGCCCAGGGGGCCTACGAGCAGTACTTC; CDR3aa: CASSPVAQGAYEQYF
v_gene: TRBV27; abundance: .; d_gene: .; j_gene: TRBJ2-3; CDR3nt: TGTGCCAGCAGTAAAGACTTGCATACGCAGTATTTT; CDR3aa: CASSKDLHTQYF
v_gene: TRBV19; abundance: .; d_gene: TRBD2; j_gene: TRBJ2-7; CDR3nt: TGTGCCAGTAGTTTTGCTAGCGGGAGTTCCTACGAGCAGTACTTC; CDR3aa: CASSFASGSSYEQYF
v_gene: TRBV6-1; abundance: .; d_gene: .; j_gene: TRBJ2-7; CDR3nt: TGTGCCAGCAGTGATCCCAGGGGTGCGGACGAGCAGTACTTC; CDR3aa: CASSDPRGADEQYF
v_gene: TRBV20-1; abundance: .; d_gene: .; j_gene: TRBJ1-5; CDR3nt: TGCAGTGCTAGTGGCTGGGCGCAGCCCCAGCATTTT; CDR3aa: CSASGWAQPQHF